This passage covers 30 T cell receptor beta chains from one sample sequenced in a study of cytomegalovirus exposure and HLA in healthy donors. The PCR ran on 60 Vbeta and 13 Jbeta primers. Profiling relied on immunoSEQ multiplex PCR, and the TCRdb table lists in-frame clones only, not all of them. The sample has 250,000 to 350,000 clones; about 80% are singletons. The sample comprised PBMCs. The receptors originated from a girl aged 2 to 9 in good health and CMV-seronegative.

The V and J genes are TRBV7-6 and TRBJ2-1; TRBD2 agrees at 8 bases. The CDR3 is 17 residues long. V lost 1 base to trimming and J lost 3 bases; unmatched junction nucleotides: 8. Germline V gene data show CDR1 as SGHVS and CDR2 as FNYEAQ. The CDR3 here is CASSLGPRGGHYNEQFF. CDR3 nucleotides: TGTGCCAGCAGCTTAGGCCCTCGGGGGGGCCACTACAATGAGCAGTTCTTC. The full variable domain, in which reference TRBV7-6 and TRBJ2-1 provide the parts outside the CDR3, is GAGVSQSPRYKVTKRGQDVALRCDPISGHVSLYWYRQALGQGPEFLTYFNYEAQQDKSGLPNDRFSAERPEGSISTLTIQRTEQRDSAMYRCASSLGPRGGHYNEQFFGPGTRLTVL.

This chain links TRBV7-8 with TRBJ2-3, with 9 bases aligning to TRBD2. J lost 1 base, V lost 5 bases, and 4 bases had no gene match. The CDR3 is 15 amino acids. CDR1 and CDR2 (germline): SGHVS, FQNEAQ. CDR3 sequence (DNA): TGTGCCAGCAGCCCCAAGCGGGGGGGCACAGATACGCAGTATTTT. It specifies CASSPKRGGTDTQYF.

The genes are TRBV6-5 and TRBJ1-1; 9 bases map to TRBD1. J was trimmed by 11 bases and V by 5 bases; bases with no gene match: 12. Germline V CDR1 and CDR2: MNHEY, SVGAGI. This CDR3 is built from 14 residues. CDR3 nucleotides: TGTGCCAGCAGTGCCGGGACAGGGATACCACGGGCTTTCTTT. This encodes CASSAGTGIPRAFF.

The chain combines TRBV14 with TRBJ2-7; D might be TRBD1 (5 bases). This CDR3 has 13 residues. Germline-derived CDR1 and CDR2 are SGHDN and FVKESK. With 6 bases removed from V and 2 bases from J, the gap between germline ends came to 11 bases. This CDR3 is CASRSDRAYEQYF. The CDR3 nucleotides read TGTGCCAGCAGATCCGACAGAGCCTACGAGCAGTACTTC. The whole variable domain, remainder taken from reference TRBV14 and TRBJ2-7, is EAGVTQFPSHSVIEKGQTVTLRCDPISGHDNLYWYRRVMGKEIKFLLHFVKESKQDESGMPNNRFLAERTGGTYSTLKVQPAELEDSGVYFCASRSDRAYEQYFGPGTRLTVT.

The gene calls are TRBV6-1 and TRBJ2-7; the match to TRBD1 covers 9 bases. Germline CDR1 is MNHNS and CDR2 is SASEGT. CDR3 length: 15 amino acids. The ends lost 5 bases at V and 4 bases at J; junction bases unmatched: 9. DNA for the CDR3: TGTGCCAGCAGTAGTAGCGGACAGGGGACTTACGAGCAGTACTTC. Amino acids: CASSSSGQGTYEQYF.

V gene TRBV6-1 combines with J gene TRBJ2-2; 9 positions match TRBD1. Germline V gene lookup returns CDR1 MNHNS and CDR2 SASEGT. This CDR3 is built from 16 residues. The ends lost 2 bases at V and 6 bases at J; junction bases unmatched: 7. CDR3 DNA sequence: TGTGCCAGCAGTGAACGACAGGGGGAATATCCCGGGGAGCTGTTTTTT. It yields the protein CASSERQGEYPGELFF.

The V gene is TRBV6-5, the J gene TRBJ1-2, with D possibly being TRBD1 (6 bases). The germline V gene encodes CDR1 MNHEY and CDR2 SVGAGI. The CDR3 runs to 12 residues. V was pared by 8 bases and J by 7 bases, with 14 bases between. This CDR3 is CASQPLGGGYTF. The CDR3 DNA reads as TGTGCCAGCCAACCGTTAGGGGGTGGCTACACCTTC.

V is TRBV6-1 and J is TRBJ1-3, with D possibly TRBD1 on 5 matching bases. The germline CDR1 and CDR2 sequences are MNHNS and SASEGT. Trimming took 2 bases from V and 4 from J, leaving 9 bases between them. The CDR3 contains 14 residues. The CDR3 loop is CASSERRDGNTIYF. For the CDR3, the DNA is TGTGCCAGCAGTGAAAGGAGGGACGGAAACACCATATATTTT.

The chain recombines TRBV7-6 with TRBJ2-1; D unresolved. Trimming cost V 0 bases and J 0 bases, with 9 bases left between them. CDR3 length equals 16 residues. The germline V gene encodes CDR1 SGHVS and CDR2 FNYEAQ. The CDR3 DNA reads TGTGCCAGCAGCTTAGCCGAGTGGAGCTCCTACAATGAGCAGTTCTTC. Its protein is CASSLAEWSSYNEQFF.

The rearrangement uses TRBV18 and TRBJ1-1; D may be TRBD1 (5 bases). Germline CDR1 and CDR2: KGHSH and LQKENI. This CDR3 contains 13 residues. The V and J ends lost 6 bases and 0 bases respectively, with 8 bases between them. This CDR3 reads CASSQGMNTEAFF. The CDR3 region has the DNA TGTGCCAGCTCCCAGGGTATGAACACTGAAGCTTTCTTT.

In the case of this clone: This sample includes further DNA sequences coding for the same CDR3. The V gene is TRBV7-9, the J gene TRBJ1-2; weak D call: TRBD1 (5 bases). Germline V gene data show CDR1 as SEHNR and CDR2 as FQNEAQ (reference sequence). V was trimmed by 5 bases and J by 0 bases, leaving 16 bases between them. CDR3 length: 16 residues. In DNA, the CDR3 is TGTGCCAGCAGCAGGACGGGGGACCTAGCTAACTATGGCTACACCTTC. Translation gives CASSRTGDLANYGYTF. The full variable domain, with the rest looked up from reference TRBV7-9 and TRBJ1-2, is DTGVSQNPRHKITKRGQNVTFRCDPISEHNRLYWYRQTLGQGPEFLTYFQNEAQLEKSRLLSDRFSAERPKGSFSTLEIQRTEQGDSAMYLCASSRTGDLANYGYTFGSGTRLTVV.

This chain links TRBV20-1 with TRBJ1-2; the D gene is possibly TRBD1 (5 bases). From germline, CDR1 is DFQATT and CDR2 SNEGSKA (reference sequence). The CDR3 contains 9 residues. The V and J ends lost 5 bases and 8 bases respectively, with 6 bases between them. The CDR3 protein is CSARQGYTF. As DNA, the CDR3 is TGCAGTGCTCGACAGGGCTACACCTTC.

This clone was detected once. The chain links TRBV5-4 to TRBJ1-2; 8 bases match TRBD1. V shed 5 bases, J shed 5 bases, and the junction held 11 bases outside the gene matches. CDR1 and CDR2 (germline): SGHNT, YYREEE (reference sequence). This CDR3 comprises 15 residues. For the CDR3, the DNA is TGTGCCAGCAGTCATCGGACAGGGCCCTTGTATGGCTACACCTTC. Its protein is CASSHRTGPLYGYTF.

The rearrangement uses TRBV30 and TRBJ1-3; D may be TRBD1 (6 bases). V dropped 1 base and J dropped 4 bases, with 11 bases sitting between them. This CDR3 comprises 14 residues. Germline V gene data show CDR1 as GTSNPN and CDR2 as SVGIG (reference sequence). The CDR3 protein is CAWSDGTPGNTIYF. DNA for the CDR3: TGTGCCTGGAGTGACGGGACACCCGGAAACACCATATATTTT.

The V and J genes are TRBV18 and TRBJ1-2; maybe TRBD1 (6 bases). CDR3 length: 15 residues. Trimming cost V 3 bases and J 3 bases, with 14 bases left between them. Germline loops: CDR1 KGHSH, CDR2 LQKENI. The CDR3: CASSPAPTGDYGYTF. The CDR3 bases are TGTGCCAGCTCACCGGCTCCGACAGGTGACTATGGCTACACCTTC.

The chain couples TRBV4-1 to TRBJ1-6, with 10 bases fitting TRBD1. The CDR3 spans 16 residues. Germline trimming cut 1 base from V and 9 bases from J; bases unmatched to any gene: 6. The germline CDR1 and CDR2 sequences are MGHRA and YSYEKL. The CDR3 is CASSQALGTGASPLHF. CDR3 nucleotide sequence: TGCGCCAGCAGCCAAGCGTTGGGGACAGGGGCTTCACCCCTCCACTTT.

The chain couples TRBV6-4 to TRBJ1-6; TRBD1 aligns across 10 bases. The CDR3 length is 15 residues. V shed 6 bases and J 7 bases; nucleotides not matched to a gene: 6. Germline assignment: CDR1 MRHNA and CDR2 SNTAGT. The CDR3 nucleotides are TGTGCCAGCAGACCGACAGGGGGCTTAAATTCACCCCTCCACTTT. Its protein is CASRPTGGLNSPLHF.

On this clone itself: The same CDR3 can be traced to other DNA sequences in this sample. The CDR3, as DNA: TGTGCCAGCTCACCAGGACAACAAGAGACCCAGTACTTC. It is translated as CASSPGQQETQYF. This chain uses TRBV18 with TRBJ2-5; the D gene is possibly TRBD1 (5 bases). This CDR3 is built from 13 residues. Germline V gives CDR1 KGHSH, CDR2 LQKENI. V shed 2 bases and J shed 2 bases, with 6 bases lying between them.

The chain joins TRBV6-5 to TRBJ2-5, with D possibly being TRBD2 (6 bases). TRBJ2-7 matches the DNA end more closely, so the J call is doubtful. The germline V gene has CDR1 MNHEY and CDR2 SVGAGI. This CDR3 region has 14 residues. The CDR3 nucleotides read TGTGCCAGCACCACCGCGGGGTACCCCTACGAGCAGTACTTC. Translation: CASTTAGYPYEQYF.

The CDR3 DNA follows: TGTGCCAGCTCCAATCCGGGTTTCGGCTACGAGCAGTACTTC. Translation gives CASSNPGFGYEQYF. The rearrangement joins TRBV7-6 to TRBJ2-7; the D is unclear. V dropped 8 bases and J dropped 3 bases, with 17 bases sitting between them. CDR1 SGHVS and CDR2 FNYEAQ come from the germline V gene. This CDR3 is 14 amino acids long.

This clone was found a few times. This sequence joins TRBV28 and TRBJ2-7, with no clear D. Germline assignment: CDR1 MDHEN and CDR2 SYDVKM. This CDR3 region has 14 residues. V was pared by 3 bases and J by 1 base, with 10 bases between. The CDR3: CASSLLGDSYEQYF. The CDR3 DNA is TGTGCCAGCAGTTTGCTCGGAGATTCCTACGAGCAGTACTTC.

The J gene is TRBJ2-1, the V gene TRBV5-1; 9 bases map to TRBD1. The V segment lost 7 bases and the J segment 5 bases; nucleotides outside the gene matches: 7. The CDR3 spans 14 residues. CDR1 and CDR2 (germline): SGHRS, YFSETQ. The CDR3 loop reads CASGDRASDNEQFF. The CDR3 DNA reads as TGCGCCAGCGGGGACAGGGCGTCGGACAATGAGCAGTTCTTC.

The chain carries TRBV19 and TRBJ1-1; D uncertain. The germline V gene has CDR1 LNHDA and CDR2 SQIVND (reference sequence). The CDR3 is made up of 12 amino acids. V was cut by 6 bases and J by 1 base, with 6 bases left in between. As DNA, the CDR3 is TGTGCCAGTAGAACACCGAACACTGAAGCTTTCTTT. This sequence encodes CASRTPNTEAFF.

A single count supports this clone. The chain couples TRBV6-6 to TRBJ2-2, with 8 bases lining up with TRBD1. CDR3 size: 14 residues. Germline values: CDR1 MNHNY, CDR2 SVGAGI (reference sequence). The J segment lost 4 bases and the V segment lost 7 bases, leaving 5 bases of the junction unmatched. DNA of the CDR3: TGTGCCAGCAAGGACAGGGACTCCACCGGGGAGCTGTTTTTT. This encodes CASKDRDSTGELFF.

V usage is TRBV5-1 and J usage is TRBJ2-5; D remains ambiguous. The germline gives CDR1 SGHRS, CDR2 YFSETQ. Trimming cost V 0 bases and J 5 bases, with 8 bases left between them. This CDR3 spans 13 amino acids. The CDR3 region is CASSLAEWETQYF. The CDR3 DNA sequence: TGCGCCAGCAGCTTGGCGGAGTGGGAGACCCAGTACTTC.

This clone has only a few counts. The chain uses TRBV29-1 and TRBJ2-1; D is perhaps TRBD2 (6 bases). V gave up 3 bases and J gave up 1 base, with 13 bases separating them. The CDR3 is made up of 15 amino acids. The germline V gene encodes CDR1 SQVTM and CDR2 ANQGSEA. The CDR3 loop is CSVDWGLWSYNEQFF. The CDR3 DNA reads TGCAGCGTTGATTGGGGACTTTGGTCCTACAATGAGCAGTTCTTC.

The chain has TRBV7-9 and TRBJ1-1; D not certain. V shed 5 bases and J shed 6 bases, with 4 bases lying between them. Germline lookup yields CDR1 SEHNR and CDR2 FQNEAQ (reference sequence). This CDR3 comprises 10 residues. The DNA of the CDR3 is TGTGCCAGCAGCGCAGCTGAAGCTTTCTTT. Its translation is CASSAAEAFF.

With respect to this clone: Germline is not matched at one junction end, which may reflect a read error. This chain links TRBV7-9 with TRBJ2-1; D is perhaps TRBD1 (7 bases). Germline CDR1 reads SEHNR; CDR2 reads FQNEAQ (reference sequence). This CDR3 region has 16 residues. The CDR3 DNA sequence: TGTTCCAGCAGCGGATACAGGGGAGGCTCCTACAATGAGCAGTTCTTC. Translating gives CSSSGYRGGSYNEQFF.

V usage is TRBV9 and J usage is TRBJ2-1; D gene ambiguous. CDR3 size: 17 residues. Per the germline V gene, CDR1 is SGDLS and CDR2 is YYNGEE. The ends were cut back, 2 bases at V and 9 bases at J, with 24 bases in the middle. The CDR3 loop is CASSVPGIGDTMGEQFF. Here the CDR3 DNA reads TGTGCCAGCAGCGTCCCAGGCATAGGCGATACAATGGGTGAGCAGTTCTTC.

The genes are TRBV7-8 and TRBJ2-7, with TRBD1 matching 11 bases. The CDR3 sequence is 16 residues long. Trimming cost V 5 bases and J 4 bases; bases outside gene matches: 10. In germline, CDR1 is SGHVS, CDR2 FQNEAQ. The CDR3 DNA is TGTGCCAGCAGCCCCCCCGAGGACAGGGGGCGGTACGAGCAGTACTTC. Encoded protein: CASSPPEDRGRYEQYF.